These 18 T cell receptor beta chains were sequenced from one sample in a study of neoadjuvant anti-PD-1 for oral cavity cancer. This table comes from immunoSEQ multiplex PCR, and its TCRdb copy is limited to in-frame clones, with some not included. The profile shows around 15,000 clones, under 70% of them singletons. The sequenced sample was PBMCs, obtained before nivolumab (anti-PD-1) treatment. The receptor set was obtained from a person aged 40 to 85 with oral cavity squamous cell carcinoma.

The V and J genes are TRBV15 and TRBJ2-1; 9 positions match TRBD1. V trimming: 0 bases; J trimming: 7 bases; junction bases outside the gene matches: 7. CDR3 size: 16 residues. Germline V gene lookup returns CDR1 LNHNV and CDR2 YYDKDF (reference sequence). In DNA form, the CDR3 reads TGTGCCACCAGCAGAGATTGGGGACAGGGAGGAAATGAGCAGTTCTTC. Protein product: CATSRDWGQGGNEQFF.

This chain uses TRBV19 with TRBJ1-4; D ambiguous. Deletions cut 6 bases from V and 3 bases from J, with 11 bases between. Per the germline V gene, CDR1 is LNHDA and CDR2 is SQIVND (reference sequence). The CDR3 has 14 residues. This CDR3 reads CASSIGRANEKLFF. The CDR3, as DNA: TGTGCCAGTAGCATCGGTCGGGCTAATGAAAAACTGTTTTTT.

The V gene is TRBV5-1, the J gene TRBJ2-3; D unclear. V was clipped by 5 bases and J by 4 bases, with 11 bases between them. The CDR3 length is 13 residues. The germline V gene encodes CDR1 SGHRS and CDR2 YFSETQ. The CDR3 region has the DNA TGCGCCAGCAGGTTGTCTAGTGCAGATACGCAGTATTTT. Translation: CASRLSSADTQYF.

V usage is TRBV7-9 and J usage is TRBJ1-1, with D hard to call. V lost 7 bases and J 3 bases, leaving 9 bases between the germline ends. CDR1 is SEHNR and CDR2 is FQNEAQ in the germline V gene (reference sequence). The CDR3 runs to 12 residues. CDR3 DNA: TGTGCCAGCACGGCGGGGTACACTGAAGCTTTCTTT. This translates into CASTAGYTEAFF.

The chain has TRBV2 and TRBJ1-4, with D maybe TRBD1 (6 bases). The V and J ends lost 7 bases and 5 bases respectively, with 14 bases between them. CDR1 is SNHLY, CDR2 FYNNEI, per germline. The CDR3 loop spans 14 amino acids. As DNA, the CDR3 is TGTGCCAGCAACTCCGGGACACTGAATGAAAAACTGTTTTTT. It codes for CASNSGTLNEKLFF. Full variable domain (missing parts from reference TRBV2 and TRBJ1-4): EPEVTQTPSHQVTQMGQEVILRCVPISNHLYFYWYRQILGQKVEFLVSFYNNEISEKSEIFDDQFSVERPDGSNFTLKIRSTKLEDSAMYFCASNSGTLNEKLFFGSGTQLSVL.

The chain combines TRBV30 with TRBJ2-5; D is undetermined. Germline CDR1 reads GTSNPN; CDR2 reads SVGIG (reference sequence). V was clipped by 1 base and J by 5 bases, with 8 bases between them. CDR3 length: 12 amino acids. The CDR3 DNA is TGTGCCTGGAGTGCGAGGTCGGAGACCCAGTACTTC. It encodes CAWSARSETQYF. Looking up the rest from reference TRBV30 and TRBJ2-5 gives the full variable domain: SQTIHQWPATLVQPVGSPLSLECTVEGTSNPNLYWYRQAAGRGLQLLFYSVGIGQISSEVPQNLSASRPQDRQFILSSKKLLLSDSGFYLCAWSARSETQYFGPGTRLLVL.

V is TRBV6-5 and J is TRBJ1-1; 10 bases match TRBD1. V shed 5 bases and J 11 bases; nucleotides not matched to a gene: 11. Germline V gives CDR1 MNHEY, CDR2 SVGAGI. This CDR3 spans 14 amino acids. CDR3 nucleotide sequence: TGTGCCAGCAGTCCACCCAGGGACAGGGGTGATGCTTTCTTT. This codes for CASSPPRDRGDAFF.

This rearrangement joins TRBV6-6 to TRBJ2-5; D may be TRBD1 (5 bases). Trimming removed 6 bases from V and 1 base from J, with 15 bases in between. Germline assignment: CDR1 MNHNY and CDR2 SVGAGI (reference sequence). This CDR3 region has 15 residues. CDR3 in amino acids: CASSTYWGSQETQYF. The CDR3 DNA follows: TGTGCCAGCAGCACCTACTGGGGCAGCCAAGAGACCCAGTACTTC.

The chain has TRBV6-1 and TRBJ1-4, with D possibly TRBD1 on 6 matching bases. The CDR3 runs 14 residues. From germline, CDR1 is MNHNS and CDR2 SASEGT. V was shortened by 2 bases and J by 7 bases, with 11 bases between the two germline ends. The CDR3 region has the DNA TGTGCCAGCAGTGAACAGGGGATAGGTGAAAAACTGTTTTTT. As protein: CASSEQGIGEKLFF.

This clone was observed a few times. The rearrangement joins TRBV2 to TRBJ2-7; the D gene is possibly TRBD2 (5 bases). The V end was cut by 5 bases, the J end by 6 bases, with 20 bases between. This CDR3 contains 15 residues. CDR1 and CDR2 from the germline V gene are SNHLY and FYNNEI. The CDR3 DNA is TGTGCCAGCAGTACCCCGGGGAAGGCGGCTACCGAGCAGTACTTC. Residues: CASSTPGKAATEQYF.

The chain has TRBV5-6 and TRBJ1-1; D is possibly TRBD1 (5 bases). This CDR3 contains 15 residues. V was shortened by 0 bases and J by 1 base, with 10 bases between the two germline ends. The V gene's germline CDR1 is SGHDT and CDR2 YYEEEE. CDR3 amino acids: CASSLVGTPNTEAFF. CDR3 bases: TGTGCCAGCAGCTTGGTTGGGACCCCGAACACTGAAGCTTTCTTT.

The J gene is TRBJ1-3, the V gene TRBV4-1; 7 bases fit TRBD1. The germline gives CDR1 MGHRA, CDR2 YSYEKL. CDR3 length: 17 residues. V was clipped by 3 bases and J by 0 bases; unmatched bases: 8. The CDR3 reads CASSQGTATLSGNTIYF. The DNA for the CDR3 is TGCGCCAGCAGCCAGGGGACAGCGACACTCTCTGGAAACACCATATATTTT.

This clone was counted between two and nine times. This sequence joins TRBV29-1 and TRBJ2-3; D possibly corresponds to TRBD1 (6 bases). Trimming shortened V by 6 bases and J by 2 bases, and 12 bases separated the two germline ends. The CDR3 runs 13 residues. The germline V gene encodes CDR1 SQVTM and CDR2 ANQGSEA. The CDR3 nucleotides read TGCAGCGTACAGGGTCGGGTCACAGATACGCAGTATTTT. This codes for CSVQGRVTDTQYF.

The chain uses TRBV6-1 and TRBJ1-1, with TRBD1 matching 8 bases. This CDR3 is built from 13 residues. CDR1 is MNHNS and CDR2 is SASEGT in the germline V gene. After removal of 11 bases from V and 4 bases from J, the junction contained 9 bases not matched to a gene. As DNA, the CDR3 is TGTGCCGGGGGAATTACAGGGGGCACTGAAGCTTTCTTT. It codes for CAGGITGGTEAFF.

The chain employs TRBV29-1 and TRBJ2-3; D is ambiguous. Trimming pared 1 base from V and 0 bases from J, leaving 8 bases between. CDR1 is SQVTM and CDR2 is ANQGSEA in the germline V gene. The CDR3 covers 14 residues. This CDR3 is CSVEGSGSTDTQYF. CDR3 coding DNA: TGCAGCGTTGAAGGAAGTGGGAGCACAGATACGCAGTATTTT.

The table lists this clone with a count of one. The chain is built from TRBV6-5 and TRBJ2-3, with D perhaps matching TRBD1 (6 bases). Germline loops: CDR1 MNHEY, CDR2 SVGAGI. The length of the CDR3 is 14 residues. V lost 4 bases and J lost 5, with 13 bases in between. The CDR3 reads CASSFVQGKDTQYF. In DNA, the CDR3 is TGTGCCAGCAGTTTCGTACAGGGAAAAGATACGCAGTATTTT.

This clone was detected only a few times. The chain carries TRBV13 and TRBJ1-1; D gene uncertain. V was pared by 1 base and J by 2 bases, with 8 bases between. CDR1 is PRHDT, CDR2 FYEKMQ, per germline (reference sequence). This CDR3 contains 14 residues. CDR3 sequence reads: CASSLVGSNTEAFF. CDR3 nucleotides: TGTGCCAGCAGCTTAGTGGGCAGTAACACTGAAGCTTTCTTT. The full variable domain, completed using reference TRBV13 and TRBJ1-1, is AAGVIQSPRHLIKEKRETATLKCYPIPRHDTVYWYQQGPGQDPQFLISFYEKMQSDKGSIPDRFSAQQFSDYHSELNMSSLELGDSALYFCASSLVGSNTEAFFGQGTRLTVV.

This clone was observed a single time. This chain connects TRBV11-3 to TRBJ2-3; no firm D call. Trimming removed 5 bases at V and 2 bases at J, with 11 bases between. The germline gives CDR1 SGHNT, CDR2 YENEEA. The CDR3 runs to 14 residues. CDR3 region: CASSPDTHTDTQYF. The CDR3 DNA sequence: TGTGCCAGCAGCCCTGACACACACACAGATACGCAGTATTTT. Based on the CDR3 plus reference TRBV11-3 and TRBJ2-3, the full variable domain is EAGVVQSPRYKIIEKKQPVAFWCNPISGHNTLYWYLQNLGQGPELLIRYENEEAVDDSQLPKDRFSAERLKGVDSTLKIQPAELGDSAVYLCASSPDTHTDTQYFGPGTRLTVL.